Below, 5 T cell receptor beta chains from the same sample are listed, as sequenced in a study of cytomegalovirus exposure and HLA in healthy donors. PCR employed 60 Vbeta and 13 Jbeta primers. TCRdb keeps only in-frame clones here, not all; method: immunoSEQ multiplex PCR. The sample holds 100,000 to 150,000 clones, roughly 70% seen once. The sequenced sample consisted of PBMCs. These TCRs come from a middle-aged man in good health and CMV-seropositive.

This clone was seen a handful of times. The chain joins TRBV10-3 to TRBJ2-4, with 8 bases that match TRBD1. The CDR3 loop spans 15 amino acids. The V segment lost 3 bases and the J segment 1 base; nucleotides outside the gene matches: 2. Per germline, CDR1 ENHRY and CDR2 SYGVKD. The CDR3 spells CAISDQGAAKNIQYF. The CDR3 nucleotides are TGTGCCATCAGTGATCAGGGGGCGGCCAAAAACATTCAGTACTTC.

The chain uses TRBV6-1 and TRBJ1-2; 7 bases fit TRBD1. The CDR3 has 14 amino acids. Trimming cost V 9 bases and J 3 bases; bases outside gene matches: 10. CDR1 is MNHNS and CDR2 is SASEGT in the germline V gene. The CDR3 loop is CASLRTGVDYGYTF. CDR3 nucleotides: TGTGCCAGTCTCCGCACAGGGGTGGACTATGGCTACACCTTC.

The CDR3 region has the DNA TGTGCCAGCAGCTCGGGACTAGCGAACGAGCAGTACTTC. This gives the protein CASSSGLANEQYF. The V gene is TRBV7-9, the J gene TRBJ2-7; 10 bases map to TRBD2. Per germline, CDR1 SEHNR and CDR2 FQNEAQ (reference sequence). V lost 4 bases and J lost 5; bases outside the gene matches: 2. The CDR3 has 13 amino acids. Full variable domain (outside the CDR3, taken from reference TRBV7-9 and TRBJ2-7): DTGVSQNPRHKITKRGQNVTFRCDPISEHNRLYWYRQTLGQGPEFLTYFQNEAQLEKSRLLSDRFSAERPKGSFSTLEIQRTEQGDSAMYLCASSSGLANEQYFGPGTRLTVT.

The V call is TRBV7-8, the J call TRBJ2-3; D is perhaps TRBD2 (7 bases). Germline CDR1 SGHVS, CDR2 FQNEAQ. Trimming removed 2 bases from V and 5 bases from J, with 14 bases in between. The length of the CDR3 is 15 residues. As DNA, the CDR3 is TGTGCCAGCAGCTTACGGGGGGCGGCTATAGATACGCAGTATTTT. Translation gives CASSLRGAAIDTQYF. The entire variable domain, with the rest obtained from reference TRBV7-8 and TRBJ2-3, is as follows: GAGVSQSPRYKVAKRGQDVALRCDPISGHVSLFWYQQALGQGPEFLTYFQNEAQLDKSGLPSDRFFAERPEGSVSTLKIQRTQQEDSAVYLCASSLRGAAIDTQYFGPGTRLTVL.

This clone has a single count. The chain links TRBV10-2 to TRBJ2-7; 8 positions match TRBD1. Germline trimming cut 4 bases from V and 0 bases from J; bases unmatched to any gene: 2. Germline CDR1 reads WSHSY; CDR2 reads SAAADI. The CDR3 has 14 residues. Here the CDR3 DNA reads TGCGCCAGCAGTGGACAGGGGAGCTCCTACGAGCAGTACTTC. It yields the protein CASSGQGSSYEQYF.